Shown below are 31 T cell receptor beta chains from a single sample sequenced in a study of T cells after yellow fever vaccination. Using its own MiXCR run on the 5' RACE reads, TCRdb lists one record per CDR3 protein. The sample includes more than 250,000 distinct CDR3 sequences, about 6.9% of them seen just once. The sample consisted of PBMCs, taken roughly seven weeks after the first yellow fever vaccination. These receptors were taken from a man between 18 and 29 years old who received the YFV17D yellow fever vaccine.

CDR3 sequence reads: CASSTQGGGGGGSFF. The CDR3 coding sequence is TGTGCCAGCAGCACCCAAGGAGGGGGGGGCGGGGGAAGTTTCTTT. The rearrangement links TRBV7-2 to TRBJ1-1, with D perhaps matching TRBD1 (6 bases). The CDR3 loop spans 15 amino acids. V lost 5 bases, J lost 13 bases, and 26 bases lay in between. Germline V CDR1 and CDR2: SGHTA, FQGNSA.

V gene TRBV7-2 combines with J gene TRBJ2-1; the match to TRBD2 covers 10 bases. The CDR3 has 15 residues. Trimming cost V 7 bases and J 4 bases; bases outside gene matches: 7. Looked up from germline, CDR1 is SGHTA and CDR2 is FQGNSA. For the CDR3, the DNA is TGTGCCAGCACCCTGACTAGCGGGCGTTACAATGAGCAGTTCTTC. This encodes CASTLTSGRYNEQFF.

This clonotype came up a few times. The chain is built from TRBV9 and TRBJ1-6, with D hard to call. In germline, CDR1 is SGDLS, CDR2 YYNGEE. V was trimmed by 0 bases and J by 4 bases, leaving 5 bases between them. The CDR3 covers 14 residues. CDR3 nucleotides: TGTGCCAGCAGCGTAGCCCAGTATAATTCACCCCTCCACTTT. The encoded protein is CASSVAQYNSPLHF.

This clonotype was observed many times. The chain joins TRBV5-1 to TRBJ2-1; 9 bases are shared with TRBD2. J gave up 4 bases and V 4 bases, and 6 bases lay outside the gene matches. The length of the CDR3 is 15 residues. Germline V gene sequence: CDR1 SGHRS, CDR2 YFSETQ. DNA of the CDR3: TGCGCCAGCAGCCAGGGGACTAGCTTTTACAATGAGCAGTTCTTC. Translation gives CASSQGTSFYNEQFF. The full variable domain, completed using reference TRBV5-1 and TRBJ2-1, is KAGVTQTPRYLIKTRGQQVTLSCSPISGHRSVSWYQQTPGQGLQFLFEYFSETQRNKGNFPGRFSGRQFSNSRSEMNVSTLELGDSALYLCASSQGTSFYNEQFFGPGTRLTVL.

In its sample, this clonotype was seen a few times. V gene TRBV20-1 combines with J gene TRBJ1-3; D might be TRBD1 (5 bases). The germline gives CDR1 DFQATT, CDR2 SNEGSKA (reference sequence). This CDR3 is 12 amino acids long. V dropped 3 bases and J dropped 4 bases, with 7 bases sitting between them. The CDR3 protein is CSASPGGNTIYF. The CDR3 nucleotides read TGCAGTGCTAGTCCAGGGGGAAACACCATATATTTT.

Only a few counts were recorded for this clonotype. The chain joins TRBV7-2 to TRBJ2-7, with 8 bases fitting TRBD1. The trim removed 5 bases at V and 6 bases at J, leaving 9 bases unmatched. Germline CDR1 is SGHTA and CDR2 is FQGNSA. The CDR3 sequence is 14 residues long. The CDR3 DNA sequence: TGTGCCAGCAGCCCCGGACAGGGTCCCTTCGAGCAGTACGTC. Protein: CASSPGQGPFEQYV.

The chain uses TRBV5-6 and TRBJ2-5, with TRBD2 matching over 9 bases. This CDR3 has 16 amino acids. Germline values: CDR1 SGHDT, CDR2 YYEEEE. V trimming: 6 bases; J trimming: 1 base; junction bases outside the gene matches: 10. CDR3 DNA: TGTGCCAGCACCGAATCCGGGACTAGCTCCCAAGAGACCCAGTACTTC. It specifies CASTESGTSSQETQYF.

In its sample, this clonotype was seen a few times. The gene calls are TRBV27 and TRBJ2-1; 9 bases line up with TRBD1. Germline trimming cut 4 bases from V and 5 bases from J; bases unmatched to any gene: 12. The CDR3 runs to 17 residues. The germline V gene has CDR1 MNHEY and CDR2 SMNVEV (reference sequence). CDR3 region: CASSSLSGQGIHNEQFF. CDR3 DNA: TGTGCCAGCAGTTCCCTATCGGGACAGGGTATCCACAATGAGCAGTTCTTC.

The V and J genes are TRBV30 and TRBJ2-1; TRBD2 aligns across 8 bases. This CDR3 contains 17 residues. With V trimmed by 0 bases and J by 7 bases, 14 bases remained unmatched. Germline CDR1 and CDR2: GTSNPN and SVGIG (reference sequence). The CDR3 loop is CAWSVVRAGVRWNEQFF. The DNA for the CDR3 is TGTGCCTGGAGTGTAGTCCGAGCGGGGGTCCGCTGGAATGAGCAGTTCTTC.

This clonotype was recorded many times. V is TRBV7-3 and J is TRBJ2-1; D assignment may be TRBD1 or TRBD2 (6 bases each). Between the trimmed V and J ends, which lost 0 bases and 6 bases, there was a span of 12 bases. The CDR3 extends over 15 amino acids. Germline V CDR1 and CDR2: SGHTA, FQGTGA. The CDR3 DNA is TGTGCCAGCAGCTTAACAGGGGGGACGGGCAATGAGCAGTTCTTC. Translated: CASSLTGGTGNEQFF. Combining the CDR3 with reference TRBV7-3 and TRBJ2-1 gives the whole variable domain GAGVSQTPSNKVTEKGKYVELRCDPISGHTALYWYRQSLGQGPEFLIYFQGTGAADDSGLPNDRFFAVRPEGSVSTLKIQRTERGDSAVYLCASSLTGGTGNEQFFGPGTRLTVL.

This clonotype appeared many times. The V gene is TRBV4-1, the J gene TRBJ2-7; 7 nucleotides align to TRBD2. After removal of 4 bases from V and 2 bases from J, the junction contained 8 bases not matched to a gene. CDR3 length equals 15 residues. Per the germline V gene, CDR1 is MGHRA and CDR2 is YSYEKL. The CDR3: CASSPSGGGTYEQYF. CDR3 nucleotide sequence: TGCGCCAGCAGCCCCTCCGGCGGGGGTACCTACGAGCAGTACTTC.

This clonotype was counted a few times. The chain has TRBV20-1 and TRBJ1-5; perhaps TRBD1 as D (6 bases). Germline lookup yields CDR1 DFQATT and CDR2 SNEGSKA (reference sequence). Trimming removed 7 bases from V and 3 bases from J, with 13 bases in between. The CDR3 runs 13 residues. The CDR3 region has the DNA TGCAGTGTTAAGGGGGTCTTCAATCAGCCCCAGCATTTT. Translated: CSVKGVFNQPQHF.

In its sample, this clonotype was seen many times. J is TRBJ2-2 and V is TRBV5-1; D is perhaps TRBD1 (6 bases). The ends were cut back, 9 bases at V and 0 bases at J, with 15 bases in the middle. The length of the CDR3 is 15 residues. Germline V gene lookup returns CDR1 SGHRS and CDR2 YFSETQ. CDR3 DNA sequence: TGCGCCACTAGCCCCGGGACAACGAACACCGGGGAGCTGTTTTTT. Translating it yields CATSPGTTNTGELFF.

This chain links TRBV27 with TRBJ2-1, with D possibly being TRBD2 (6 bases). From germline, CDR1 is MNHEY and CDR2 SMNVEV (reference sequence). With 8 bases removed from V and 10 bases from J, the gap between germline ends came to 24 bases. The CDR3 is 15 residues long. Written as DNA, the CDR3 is TGTGCCAGCGGCCCCGGGACTCGGGCTTTTTTGGAGCAGTTCTTC. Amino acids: CASGPGTRAFLEQFF.

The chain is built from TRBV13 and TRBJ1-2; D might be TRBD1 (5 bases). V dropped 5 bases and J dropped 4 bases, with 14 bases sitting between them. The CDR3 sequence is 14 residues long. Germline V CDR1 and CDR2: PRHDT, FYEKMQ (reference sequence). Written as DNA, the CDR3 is TGTGCCAGCAGCAGATTGGGACCGATCTATGGCTACACCTTC. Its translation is CASSRLGPIYGYTF.

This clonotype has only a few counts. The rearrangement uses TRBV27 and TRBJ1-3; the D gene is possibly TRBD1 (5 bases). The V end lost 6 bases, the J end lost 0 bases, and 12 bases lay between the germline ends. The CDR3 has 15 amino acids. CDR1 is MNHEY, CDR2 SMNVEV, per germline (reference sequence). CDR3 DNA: TGTGCCAGCAGCTCCCGGGGGTACTCTGGAAACACCATATATTTT. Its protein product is CASSSRGYSGNTIYF.

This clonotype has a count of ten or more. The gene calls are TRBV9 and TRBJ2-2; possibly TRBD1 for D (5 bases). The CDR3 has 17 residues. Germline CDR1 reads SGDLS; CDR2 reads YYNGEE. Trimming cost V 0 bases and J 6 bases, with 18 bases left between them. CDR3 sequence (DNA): TGTGCCAGCAGCGTAGCTCCTAGGGGCAGGTCCCCCGGGGAGCTGTTTTTT. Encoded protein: CASSVAPRGRSPGELFF.

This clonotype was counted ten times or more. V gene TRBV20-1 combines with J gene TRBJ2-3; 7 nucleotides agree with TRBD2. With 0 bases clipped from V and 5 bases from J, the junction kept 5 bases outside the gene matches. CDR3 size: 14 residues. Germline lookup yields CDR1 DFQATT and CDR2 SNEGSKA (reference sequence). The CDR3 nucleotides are TGCAGTGCTAGAGATCGCCGGGGGGTAGATACGCAGTATTTT. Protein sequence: CSARDRRGVDTQYF.

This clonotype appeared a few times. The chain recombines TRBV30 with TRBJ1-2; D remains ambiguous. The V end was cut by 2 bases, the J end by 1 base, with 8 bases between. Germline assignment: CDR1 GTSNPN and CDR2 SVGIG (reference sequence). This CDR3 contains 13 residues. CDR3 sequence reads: CAWSLQSNYGYTF. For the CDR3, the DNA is TGTGCCTGGAGTTTACAGAGTAACTATGGCTACACCTTC.

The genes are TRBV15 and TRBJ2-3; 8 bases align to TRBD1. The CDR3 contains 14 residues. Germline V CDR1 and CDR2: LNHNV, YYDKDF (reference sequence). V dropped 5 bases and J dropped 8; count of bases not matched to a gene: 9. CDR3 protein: CATSRGQGPVTQYF. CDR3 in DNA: TGTGCCACCAGCCGAGGACAGGGACCAGTTACGCAGTATTTT. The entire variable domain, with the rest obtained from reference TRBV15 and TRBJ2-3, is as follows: DAMVIQNPRYQVTQFGKPVTLSCSQTLNHNVMYWYQQKSSQAPKLLFHYYDKDFNNEADTPDNFQSRRPNTSFCFLDIRSPGLGDTAMYLCATSRGQGPVTQYFGPGTRLTVL.

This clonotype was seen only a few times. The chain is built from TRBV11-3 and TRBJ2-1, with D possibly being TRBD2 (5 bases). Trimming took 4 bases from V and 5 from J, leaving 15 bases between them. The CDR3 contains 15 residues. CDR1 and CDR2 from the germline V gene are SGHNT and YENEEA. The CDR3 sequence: CASSSSGGTNNEQFF. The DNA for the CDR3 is TGTGCCAGCAGCTCCTCCGGAGGCACCAACAATGAGCAGTTCTTC. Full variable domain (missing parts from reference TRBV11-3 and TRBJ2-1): EAGVVQSPRYKIIEKKQPVAFWCNPISGHNTLYWYLQNLGQGPELLIRYENEEAVDDSQLPKDRFSAERLKGVDSTLKIQPAELGDSAVYLCASSSSGGTNNEQFFGPGTRLTVL.

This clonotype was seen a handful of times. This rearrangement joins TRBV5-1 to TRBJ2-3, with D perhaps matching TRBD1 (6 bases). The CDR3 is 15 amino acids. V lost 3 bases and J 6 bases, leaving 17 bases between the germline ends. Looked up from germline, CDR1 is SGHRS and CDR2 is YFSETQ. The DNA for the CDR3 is TGCGCCAGCAGCTCCGGACAGACCCCAGGGGATACGCAGTATTTT. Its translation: CASSSGQTPGDTQYF.

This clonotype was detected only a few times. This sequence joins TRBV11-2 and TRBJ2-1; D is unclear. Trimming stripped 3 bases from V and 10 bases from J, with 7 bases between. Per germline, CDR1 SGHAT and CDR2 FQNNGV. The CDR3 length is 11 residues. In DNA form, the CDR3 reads TGTGCCAGCAGCTTTTCCTACGAGCAGTTCTTC. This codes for CASSFSYEQFF.

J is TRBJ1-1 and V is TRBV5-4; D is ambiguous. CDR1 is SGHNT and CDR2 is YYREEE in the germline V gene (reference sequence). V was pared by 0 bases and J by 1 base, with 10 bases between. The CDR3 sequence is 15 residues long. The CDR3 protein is CASSLEGIRNTEAFF. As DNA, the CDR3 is TGTGCCAGCAGCTTGGAGGGCATTAGGAACACTGAAGCTTTCTTT.

CDR3 region: CASSFDPRRPGNTQYF. The CDR3 coding sequence is TGTGCCAGCAGTTTCGACCCACGACGTCCTGGGAATACGCAGTATTTT. The chain carries TRBV28 and TRBJ2-3; D is unclear. The CDR3 consists of 16 residues. Germline V gene sequence: CDR1 MDHEN, CDR2 SYDVKM. V was cut by 3 bases and J by 7 bases, with 20 bases left in between.

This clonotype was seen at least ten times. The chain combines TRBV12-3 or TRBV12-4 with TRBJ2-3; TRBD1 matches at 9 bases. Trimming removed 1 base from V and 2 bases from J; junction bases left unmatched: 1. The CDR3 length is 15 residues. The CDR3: CASSLDRGHTDTQYF. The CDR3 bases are TGTGCCAGCAGTTTAGACAGGGGGCACACAGATACGCAGTATTTT.

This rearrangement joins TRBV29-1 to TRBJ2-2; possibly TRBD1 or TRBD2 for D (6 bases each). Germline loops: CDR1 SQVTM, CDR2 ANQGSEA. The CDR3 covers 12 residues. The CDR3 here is CTAEGDTGELFF. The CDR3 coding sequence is TGCACCGCGGAGGGGGACACCGGGGAGCTGTTTTTT.

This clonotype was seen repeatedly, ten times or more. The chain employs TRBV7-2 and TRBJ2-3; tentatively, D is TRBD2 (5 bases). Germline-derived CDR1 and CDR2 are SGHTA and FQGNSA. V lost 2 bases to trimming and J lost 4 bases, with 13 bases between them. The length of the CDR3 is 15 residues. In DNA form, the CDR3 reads TGTGCCAGCAGCTTATACGGCCTAGCCTCAGATACGCAGTATTTT. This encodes CASSLYGLASDTQYF. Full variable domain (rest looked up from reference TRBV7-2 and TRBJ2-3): GAGVSQSPSNKVTEKGKDVELRCDPISGHTALYWYRQSLGQGLEFLIYFQGNSAPDKSGLPSDRFSAERTGGSVSTLTIQRTQQEDSAVYLCASSLYGLASDTQYFGPGTRLTVL.

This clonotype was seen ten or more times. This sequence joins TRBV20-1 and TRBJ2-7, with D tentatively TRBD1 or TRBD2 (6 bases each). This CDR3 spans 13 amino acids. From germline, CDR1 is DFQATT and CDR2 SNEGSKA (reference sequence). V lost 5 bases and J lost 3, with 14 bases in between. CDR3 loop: CSAPKGGSYEQYF. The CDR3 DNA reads TGCAGTGCTCCGAAGGGGGGAAGCTACGAGCAGTACTTC.

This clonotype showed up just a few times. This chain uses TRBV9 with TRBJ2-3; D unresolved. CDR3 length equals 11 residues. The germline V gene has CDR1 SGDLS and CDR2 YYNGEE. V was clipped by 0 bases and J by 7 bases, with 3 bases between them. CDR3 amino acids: CASSVENTQYF. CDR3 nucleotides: TGTGCCAGCAGCGTAGAAAATACGCAGTATTTT.

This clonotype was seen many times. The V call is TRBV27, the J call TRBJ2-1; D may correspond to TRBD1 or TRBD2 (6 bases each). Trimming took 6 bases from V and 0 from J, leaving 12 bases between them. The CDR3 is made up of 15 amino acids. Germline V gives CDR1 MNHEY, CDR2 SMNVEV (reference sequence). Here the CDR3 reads CASSFGGGSYNEQFF. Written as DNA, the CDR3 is TGTGCCAGCAGCTTTGGAGGGGGCTCCTACAATGAGCAGTTCTTC.